This TCR beta chain was sequenced during a study of Graves' ophthalmopathy and Graves' hyperthyroidism. Across the whole study: Upon initial diagnosis and before any treatment, peripheral blood was collected.

Clinicians diagnosed using symptoms, serum thyroxine, TRAb, thyroid ultrasound and orbital computed tomography. PBMCs were obtained from roughly 9 ml of fresh peripheral blood. This clonotype was counted ten times or more. The length of the CDR3 is 14 residues. Trimming removed 2 bases at V and 1 base at J, with 8 bases between. Germline loops: CDR1 LGHDT, CDR2 YNNKEL (reference sequence). The authors amplified TCR beta CDR3 regions from RNA transcripts. The workflow started with a first-round RT-PCR run with HTBI primers and then moved on to a second-round multiplex PCR. In TCRdb, the multiplex PCR reads were re-called with MiXCR into one record per CDR3 protein. The table includes a few hundred thousand distinct CDR3 sequences, 15% to 17% detected once.

The sequenced sample was peripheral blood. The sequence was obtained from a woman between 18 and 29 years old with stable Graves' hyperthyroidism. The gene calls are TRBV3-1 and TRBJ1-1; D unresolved. The CDR3: CASSQPRPNTEAFF. In DNA, the CDR3 is TGTGCCAGCAGCCAACCCCGCCCGAACACTGAAGCTTTCTTT. The whole variable domain, remainder taken from reference TRBV3-1 and TRBJ1-1, is DTAVSQTPKYLVTQMGNDKSIKCEQNLGHDTMYWYKQDSKKFLKIMFSYNNKELIINETVPNRFSPKSPDKAHLNLHINSLELGDSAVYFCASSQPRPNTEAFFGQGTRLTVV.